The 2 T cell receptor beta chains given below trace back to one sample, sequenced in a study of T cell repertoires and HLA-DP antigens. Assay used: immunoSEQ multiplex PCR; TCRdb lists only in-frame clones, some missing. This repertoire shows over 60,000 clones, about four fifths found once; its top ten account for approximately 1.4%. For these TCRs, the target antigens are not known. The specimen was CD4+ T cells from PBMCs. The receptors come from a man aged 60 to 75 in good health and CMV-seronegative.

CDR3 residues: CASSEARDRFKPWEGYTF. CDR3 DNA: TGTGCCAGCAGTGAAGCGAGGGACCGTTTTAAACCTTGGGAGGGCTACACCTTC. The V and J genes are TRBV6-1 and TRBJ1-2, with a tentative D call TRBD1 (5 bases). The CDR3 consists of 18 residues. Trimming shortened V by 0 bases and J by 8 bases, and 25 bases separated the two germline ends. Germline lookup yields CDR1 MNHNS and CDR2 SASEGT.

This clone has more than one count but fewer than ten. The chain uses TRBV2 and TRBJ2-5, with D perhaps assigned TRBD1 or TRBD2 (5 bases each). The germline V gene has CDR1 SNHLY and CDR2 FYNNEI. There are 14 residues in the CDR3. Trimming shortened V by 7 bases and J by 5 bases, and 17 bases separated the two germline ends. This CDR3 reads CASNRDAPAETQYF. CDR3 bases: TGTGCCAGCAATCGGGACGCCCCGGCTGAGACCCAGTACTTC.